This TCR beta chain was documented in a study of CD8 T cells in ankylosing spondylitis. This clonotype was recorded at least ten times. Its antigen is unknown. Construction of TCR beta libraries was performed using quantitative 5'-RACE with molecular barcodes. TCRdb re-called the 5' RACE reads with MiXCR, one entry per CDR3 protein. The sample lists 500,000 or so distinct CDR3 sequences; approximately 5% were seen once. Trimming took off 8 bases at V and 3 bases at J, with 25 bases between the two ends. The CDR3 spans 17 residues. Study observations and caveats: Characteristic of ankylosing spondylitis blood, it appeared, was a TCR beta motif comprising about eight highly homologous variants. Significantly higher representation of disease-linked clones was reported for matched ankylosing spondylitis synovial fluid. Disease-associated clones were CD8+ and fairly uncommon in peripheral blood.

This chain links TRBV12-3 or TRBV12-4 with TRBJ1-2, with a tentative D call TRBD1 (5 bases). Source material: blood, either unsorted or a sorted T cell fraction (not recorded which). The TCR comes from a male donor with ankylosing spondylitis. CDR3 DNA sequence: TGTGCCAGCGGAGGACTACGAAACTGGACGGGGGACTATGGCTACACCTTC. Its translation: CASGGLRNWTGDYGYTF.